This entry lists 32 T cell receptor beta chains sequenced from one sample in a study of siplizumab effects on memory and regulatory T cells (dated by TCRdb to the late 2010s). Receptor libraries were prepared by the immunoSEQ multiplex PCR assay. What TCRdb holds here is the immuneACCESS table cut down to in-frame rearrangements. Part of the clones is not present; checked against another copy, under half of the missing clones reflect an unresolved V gene, and the others are unexplained. Counted in this sample were 110,000 or so clones; about 90% of them appeared once. The ten largest clones add up to around 0.73% of the sample. The sequencing sample was made of Tregs sorted from blood. The source of these receptors is a human donor in good health.

The chain uses TRBV5-1 and TRBJ1-2; D ambiguous. Germline loops: CDR1 SGHRS, CDR2 YFSETQ. V was cut by 5 bases and J by 2 bases, with 4 bases left in between. The CDR3 has 11 residues. For the CDR3, the DNA is TGCGCCAGCAGTCAAAACTATGGCTACACCTTC. The encoded protein is CASSQNYGYTF.

Here the CDR3 reads CASSELAENTDTQYF. Here the CDR3 DNA reads TGTGCCAGCAGCGAGCTAGCGGAGAACACAGATACGCAGTATTTT. This rearrangement joins TRBV5-6 to TRBJ2-3; 7 bases match TRBD2. The V segment lost 4 bases and the J segment 2 bases; nucleotides outside the gene matches: 7. The CDR3 spans 15 residues. Germline V gene data show CDR1 as SGHDT and CDR2 as YYEEEE.

The chain employs TRBV5-1 and TRBJ2-7; 7 nucleotides line up with TRBD2. V lost 2 bases, J lost 0 bases, and 8 bases stayed unmatched. In germline, CDR1 is SGHRS, CDR2 YFSETQ. There are 16 residues in the CDR3. CDR3 nucleotide sequence: TGCGCCAGCAGCTTAGACCGGGGCGGGAGCTCCTACGAGCAGTACTTC. Translation gives CASSLDRGGSSYEQYF.

This rearrangement joins TRBV5-1 to TRBJ1-2; 10 bases map to TRBD1. Germline CDR1 SGHRS, CDR2 YFSETQ. CDR3 length: 15 amino acids. With 1 base clipped from V and 6 bases from J, the junction kept 6 bases outside the gene matches. This chain's CDR3 is CASSLRGTGEDGYTF. The CDR3, as DNA: TGCGCCAGCAGCTTGCGGGGGACAGGGGAGGATGGCTACACCTTC.

This clone showed up just once. This sequence joins TRBV9 and TRBJ2-2; TRBD2 might be the D (6 bases). The CDR3 runs 16 residues. Trimming pared 0 bases from V and 4 bases from J, leaving 13 bases between. CDR1 is SGDLS and CDR2 is YYNGEE in the germline V gene. The CDR3 is CASSVVGGLFTGELFF. The CDR3 nucleotides are TGTGCCAGCAGCGTAGTAGGAGGGTTGTTCACCGGGGAGCTGTTTTTT.

V is TRBV6-5 and J is TRBJ2-2, with D perhaps matching TRBD1 (6 bases). Trimming removed 9 bases at V and 4 bases at J, with 18 bases between. Per germline, CDR1 MNHEY and CDR2 SVGAGI. CDR3 length equals 15 residues. DNA for the CDR3: TGTGCCAGTTCCCCCCTTTGGACAGCCACCGGGGAGCTGTTTTTT. It is translated as CASSPLWTATGELFF.

The chain recombines TRBV5-1 with TRBJ1-1, with unresolved D. The CDR3 is made up of 14 amino acids. Germline V gives CDR1 SGHRS, CDR2 YFSETQ. The V and J ends lost 5 bases and 0 bases respectively, with 11 bases between them. In DNA, the CDR3 is TGCGCCAGCAGATACGGCGGGGTGAACACTGAAGCTTTCTTT. Amino acid sequence: CASRYGGVNTEAFF. Looking up the rest from reference TRBV5-1 and TRBJ1-1 gives the full variable domain: KAGVTQTPRYLIKTRGQQVTLSCSPISGHRSVSWYQQTPGQGLQFLFEYFSETQRNKGNFPGRFSGRQFSNSRSEMNVSTLELGDSALYLCASRYGGVNTEAFFGQGTRLTVV.

CDR3 protein: CASSYRQVGRIGEQFF. In DNA, the CDR3 is TGTGCCAGCAGTTACAGGCAAGTGGGGAGGATAGGTGAGCAGTTCTTC. The rearrangement links TRBV6-5 to TRBJ2-1; tentatively, D is TRBD2 (6 bases). V gave up 2 bases and J gave up 9 bases, with 20 bases separating them. This CDR3 region has 16 residues. Germline values: CDR1 MNHEY, CDR2 SVGAGI.

J is TRBJ1-4 and V is TRBV7-9, with 8 nucleotides matching TRBD1. The CDR3 is 14 amino acids. Germline CDR1 and CDR2: SEHNR and FQNEAQ (reference sequence). The junction had 6 bases not matched to a gene; V was cut back by 5 bases and J by 7 bases. The DNA of the CDR3 is TGTGCCAGCAGCCGCACAGGGGGAGCTGAAAAACTGTTTTTT. It yields the protein CASSRTGGAEKLFF.

The chain carries TRBV6-1 and TRBJ2-7, with D uncertain. Germline-derived CDR1 and CDR2 are MNHNS and SASEGT. Trimming took off 4 bases at V and 2 bases at J, with 9 bases between the two ends. This CDR3 region has 13 residues. This chain's CDR3 is CASSVGNAYEQYF. The DNA of the CDR3 is TGTGCCAGCAGTGTGGGCAACGCCTACGAGCAGTACTTC.

The chain carries TRBV6-1 and TRBJ2-7; D gene ambiguous. V was pared by 2 bases and J by 3 bases, with 5 bases between. Germline CDR1 and CDR2: MNHNS and SASEGT. This CDR3 has 12 amino acids. The CDR3 protein is CASSEPSYEQYF. CDR3 DNA: TGTGCCAGCAGTGAACCCAGCTACGAGCAGTACTTC.

This clone was detected a few times. The chain has TRBV5-1 and TRBJ2-3, with TRBD2 matching over 8 bases. V shed 7 bases and J 0 bases; nucleotides not matched to a gene: 10. The V gene's germline CDR1 is SGHRS and CDR2 YFSETQ. The CDR3 has 16 amino acids. Here the CDR3 reads CASGGHSGTSTDTQYF. The CDR3 DNA sequence: TGCGCCAGCGGGGGGCATAGCGGGACTAGCACAGATACGCAGTATTTT.

The rearrangement uses TRBV5-5 and TRBJ1-3; D is unresolved. The CDR3 has 15 amino acids. Looked up from germline, CDR1 is SGHKS and CDR2 is YYEKEE (reference sequence). Trimming left V 7 bases short and J 0 bases short, with 14 bases between. CDR3 sequence (DNA): TGTGCCAGCTCCATAGGACGGACCTCTGGAAACACCATATATTTT. This gives the protein CASSIGRTSGNTIYF.

Details on this clone: The identical CDR3 is also encoded by other nucleotide sequences in the sample. The rearrangement links TRBV18 to TRBJ2-3; D gene unclear. CDR1 is KGHSH, CDR2 LQKENI, per germline. V shed 2 bases and J shed 4 bases, with 4 bases lying between them. The CDR3 sequence is 12 residues long. The CDR3 nucleotides are TGTGCCAGCTCACCAGGCGCAGATACGCAGTATTTT. It yields the protein CASSPGADTQYF.

The chain carries TRBV6-5 and TRBJ2-5; D is ambiguous. Germline CDR1 reads MNHEY; CDR2 reads SVGAGI. V was cut by 6 bases and J by 5 bases, with 10 bases left in between. CDR3 length: 12 residues. CDR3 sequence (DNA): TGTGCCAGCAGGAACGCACATGAGACCCAGTACTTC. It translates to CASRNAHETQYF.

V is TRBV7-7 and J is TRBJ2-2; D unclear. The ends were cut back, 2 bases at V and 4 bases at J, with 11 bases in the middle. Germline CDR1 is SSHAT and CDR2 is FNYEAQ (reference sequence). This CDR3 contains 15 residues. CDR3 nucleotide sequence: TGTGCCAGCAGCTTAACTGGGCGCGGCACCGGGGAGCTGTTTTTT. Translating gives CASSLTGRGTGELFF.

The chain combines TRBV18 with TRBJ2-2, with D possibly being TRBD2 (7 bases). Germline V gene sequence: CDR1 KGHSH, CDR2 LQKENI. V was cut by 6 bases and J by 4 bases, with 15 bases left in between. The CDR3 spans 15 residues. CDR3 residues: CASSPAGAFTGELFF. For the CDR3, the DNA is TGTGCCAGCTCTCCGGCGGGGGCCTTCACCGGGGAGCTGTTTTTT.

This clone came up once. The chain links TRBV5-1 to TRBJ2-5; the match to TRBD2 covers 13 bases. The germline gives CDR1 SGHRS, CDR2 YFSETQ. This CDR3 comprises 20 residues. The junction had 12 bases not matched to a gene; V was cut back by 1 base and J by 0 bases. CDR3 bases: TGCGCCAGCAGCTTGCGACTAGCGGGGGGCTCTTGGGGATACCAAGAGACCCAGTACTTC. The encoded protein is CASSLRLAGGSWGYQETQYF.

This sequence joins TRBV5-1 and TRBJ1-1, with D tentatively TRBD1 (5 bases). Trimming stripped 3 bases from V and 5 bases from J, with 14 bases between. CDR1 is SGHRS and CDR2 is YFSETQ in the germline V gene. The CDR3 contains 14 residues. This chain's CDR3 is CASSYQPEGTEAFF. Written as DNA, the CDR3 is TGCGCCAGCAGCTACCAACCTGAGGGGACTGAAGCTTTCTTT.

V gene TRBV5-1 combines with J gene TRBJ2-3; D ambiguous. Trimming took 4 bases from V and 6 from J, leaving 9 bases between them. Germline CDR1 SGHRS, CDR2 YFSETQ. There are 12 residues in the CDR3. CDR3 residues: CASSRTEDTQYF. Written as DNA, the CDR3 is TGCGCCAGCAGCCGGACCGAGGATACGCAGTATTTT. Using reference TRBV5-1 and TRBJ2-3 for the parts outside the CDR3, the full variable domain is KAGVTQTPRYLIKTRGQQVTLSCSPISGHRSVSWYQQTPGQGLQFLFEYFSETQRNKGNFPGRFSGRQFSNSRSEMNVSTLELGDSALYLCASSRTEDTQYFGPGTRLTVL.

This chain joins TRBV27 and TRBJ1-1, with D uncertain. V lost 5 bases, J lost 4 bases, and 17 bases lay in between. There are 15 residues in the CDR3. In germline, CDR1 is MNHEY, CDR2 SMNVEV (reference sequence). This chain's CDR3 is CASSPFMRPFTEAFF. The DNA for the CDR3 is TGTGCCAGCAGTCCCTTTATGAGGCCATTCACTGAAGCTTTCTTT.

Written as DNA, the CDR3 is TGCGCCAGCAGCTTGGCGGGACAGGCTGGAAACACCATATATTTT. This encodes CASSLAGQAGNTIYF. The chain couples TRBV5-1 to TRBJ1-3; 8 bases are shared with TRBD1. The trim removed 0 bases at V and 2 bases at J, leaving 1 base unmatched. The length of the CDR3 is 15 residues. Germline CDR1 is SGHRS and CDR2 is YFSETQ. Full variable domain (rest looked up from reference TRBV5-1 and TRBJ1-3): KAGVTQTPRYLIKTRGQQVTLSCSPISGHRSVSWYQQTPGQGLQFLFEYFSETQRNKGNFPGRFSGRQFSNSRSEMNVSTLELGDSALYLCASSLAGQAGNTIYFGEGSWLTVV.

This rearrangement joins TRBV7-2 to TRBJ2-1; TRBD1 agrees at 9 bases. V lost 3 bases to trimming and J lost 3 bases; unmatched junction nucleotides: 3. The CDR3 is 15 amino acids. From germline, CDR1 is SGHTA and CDR2 FQGNSA. The CDR3: CASSFDRGIYNEQFF. In DNA, the CDR3 is TGTGCCAGCAGCTTCGACAGGGGGATCTACAATGAGCAGTTCTTC.

This chain uses TRBV9 with TRBJ2-3; 12 bases fit TRBD2. Germline V CDR1 and CDR2: SGDLS, YYNGEE. This CDR3 has 17 amino acids. The trim removed 3 bases at V and 3 bases at J, leaving 8 bases unmatched. The CDR3 reads CASSAFRTSGMTDTQYF. Written as DNA, the CDR3 is TGTGCCAGCAGCGCGTTTCGGACTAGCGGGATGACAGATACGCAGTATTTT.

This clone was recorded only once. This chain uses TRBV6-5 with TRBJ2-7; 7 bases line up with TRBD1. Germline CDR1 is MNHEY and CDR2 is SVGAGI. The CDR3 is 15 residues long. Losses at the gene ends were 6 bases for V and 1 base for J; bases not matched to a gene: 9. As DNA, the CDR3 is TGTGCCAGCAGCCTTCAACCGGGACAGTCCTACGAGCAGTACTTC. Translated, it gives CASSLQPGQSYEQYF.

J is TRBJ2-1 and V is TRBV5-1, with D maybe TRBD2 (6 bases). In germline, CDR1 is SGHRS, CDR2 YFSETQ. This CDR3 spans 15 amino acids. V shed 4 bases and J shed 7 bases, with 18 bases lying between them. The CDR3 is CASSPGTAGGNEQFF. As DNA, the CDR3 is TGCGCCAGCAGCCCTGGGACCGCCGGAGGGAATGAGCAGTTCTTC.

The V gene is TRBV12-5, the J gene TRBJ1-1; D is possibly TRBD1 (6 bases). The CDR3 extends over 15 amino acids. Trimming left V 2 bases short and J 5 bases short, with 15 bases between. The germline V gene has CDR1 LGHNT and CDR2 FRNRAP. In DNA form, the CDR3 reads TGTGCTAGTGGTTTGAGTTGGGGGCGGGGGACTGAAGCTTTCTTT. Its translation is CASGLSWGRGTEAFF.

This rearrangement joins TRBV2 to TRBJ2-1; D gene unclear. Germline V gene lookup returns CDR1 SNHLY and CDR2 FYNNEI. The CDR3 loop spans 14 amino acids. V lost 8 bases and J 0 bases, leaving 11 bases between the germline ends. The CDR3 DNA follows: TGTGCCAGCCAGACTCCTTCCTCCTACAATGAGCAGTTCTTC. Amino acids: CASQTPSSYNEQFF.

The rearrangement uses TRBV30 and TRBJ1-5, with D possibly TRBD1 on 5 matching bases. The CDR3 extends over 15 amino acids. The V end was cut by 3 bases, the J end by 5 bases, with 17 bases between. Per the germline V gene, CDR1 is GTSNPN and CDR2 is SVGIG (reference sequence). The CDR3 here is CAWRLLQGPDQPQHF. The CDR3, as DNA: TGTGCCTGGAGACTTCTTCAGGGACCGGATCAGCCCCAGCATTTT.

The chain carries TRBV5-1 and TRBJ2-7; perhaps TRBD1 as D (6 bases). The germline V gene encodes CDR1 SGHRS and CDR2 YFSETQ. The V end lost 0 bases, the J end lost 3 bases, and 10 bases lay between the germline ends. The CDR3 has 14 amino acids. In DNA, the CDR3 is TGCGCCAGCAGCTTGGGGGGGCAACTCTACGAGCAGTACTTC. Its translation: CASSLGGQLYEQYF.

The gene calls are TRBV11-3 and TRBJ2-1, with a possible D match to TRBD2 (5 bases). Germline values: CDR1 SGHNT, CDR2 YENEEA. V lost 0 bases to trimming and J lost 13 bases, with 13 bases between them. CDR3 length equals 13 residues. The CDR3 protein is CASSLDSVARQFF. The CDR3 coding sequence is TGTGCCAGCAGCTTAGACTCGGTAGCGAGACAGTTCTTC.

The V and J genes are TRBV27 and TRBJ2-2; D possibly corresponds to TRBD2 (5 bases). V lost 6 bases and J 0 bases, leaving 8 bases between the germline ends. The CDR3 has 14 amino acids. Per the germline V gene, CDR1 is MNHEY and CDR2 is SMNVEV (reference sequence). The DNA of the CDR3 is TGTGCCAGCAGAGGGAGCGCGAACACCGGGGAGCTGTTTTTT. As protein: CASRGSANTGELFF.